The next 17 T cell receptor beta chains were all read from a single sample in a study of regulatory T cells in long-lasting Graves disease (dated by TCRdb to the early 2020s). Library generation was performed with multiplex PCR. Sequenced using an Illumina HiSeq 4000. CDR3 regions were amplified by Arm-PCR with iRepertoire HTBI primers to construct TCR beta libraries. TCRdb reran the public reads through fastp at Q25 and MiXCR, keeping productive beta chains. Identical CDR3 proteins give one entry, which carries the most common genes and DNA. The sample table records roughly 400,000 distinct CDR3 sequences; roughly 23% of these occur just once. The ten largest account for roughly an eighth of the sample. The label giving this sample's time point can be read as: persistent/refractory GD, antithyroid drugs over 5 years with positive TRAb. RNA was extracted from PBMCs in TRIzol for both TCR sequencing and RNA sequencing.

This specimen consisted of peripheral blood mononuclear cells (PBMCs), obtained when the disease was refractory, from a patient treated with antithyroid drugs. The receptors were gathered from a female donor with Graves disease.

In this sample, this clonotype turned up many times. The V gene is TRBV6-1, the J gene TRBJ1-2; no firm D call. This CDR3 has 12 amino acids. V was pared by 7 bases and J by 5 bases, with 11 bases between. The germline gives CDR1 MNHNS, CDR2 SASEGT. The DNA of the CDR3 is TGTGCCAGCATAGTTCGTTCTTATGGCTACACCTTC. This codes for CASIVRSYGYTF.

The CDR3 protein is CASTWREGSSSYEQYF. The CDR3, as DNA: TGTGCCAGCACGTGGCGGGAGGGCTCGAGCTCCTACGAGCAGTACTTC. The V gene is TRBV6-2 or TRBV6-3, the J gene TRBJ2-7, with 9 bases matching TRBD2. Germline-derived CDR1 and CDR2 are MNHEY and SVGEGT. The CDR3 contains 16 residues. Trimming took 7 bases from V and 0 from J; bases not matched to a gene: 10.

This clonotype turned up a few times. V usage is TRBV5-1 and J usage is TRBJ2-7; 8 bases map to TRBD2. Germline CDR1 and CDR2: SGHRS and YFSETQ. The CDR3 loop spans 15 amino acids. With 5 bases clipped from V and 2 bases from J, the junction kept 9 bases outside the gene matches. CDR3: CASRVERETTYEQYF. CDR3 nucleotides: TGCGCCAGCAGGGTGGAGCGGGAGACCACCTACGAGCAGTACTTC.

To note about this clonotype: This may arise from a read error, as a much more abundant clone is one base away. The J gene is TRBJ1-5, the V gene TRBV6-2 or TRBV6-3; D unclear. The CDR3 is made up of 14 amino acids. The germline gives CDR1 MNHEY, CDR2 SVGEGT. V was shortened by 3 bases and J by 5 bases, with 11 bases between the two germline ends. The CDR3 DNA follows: TGTGCCAGCAGTTATGGGCGGACCGATCAGCCCCAGCATTTT. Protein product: CASSYGRTDQPQHF.

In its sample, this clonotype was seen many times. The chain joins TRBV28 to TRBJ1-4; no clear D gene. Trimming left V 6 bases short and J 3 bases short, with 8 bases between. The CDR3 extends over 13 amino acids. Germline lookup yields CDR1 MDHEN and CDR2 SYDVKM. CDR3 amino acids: CASRRDPNEKLFF. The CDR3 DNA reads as TGTGCCAGCAGAAGGGATCCTAATGAAAAACTGTTTTTT.

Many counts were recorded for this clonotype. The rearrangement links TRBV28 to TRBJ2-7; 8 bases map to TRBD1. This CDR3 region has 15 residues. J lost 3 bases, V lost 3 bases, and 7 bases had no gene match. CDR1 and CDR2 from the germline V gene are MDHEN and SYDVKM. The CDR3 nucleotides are TGTGCCAGCAGTTTCCCCCGGACAGGGATCTACGAGCAGTACTTC. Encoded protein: CASSFPRTGIYEQYF.

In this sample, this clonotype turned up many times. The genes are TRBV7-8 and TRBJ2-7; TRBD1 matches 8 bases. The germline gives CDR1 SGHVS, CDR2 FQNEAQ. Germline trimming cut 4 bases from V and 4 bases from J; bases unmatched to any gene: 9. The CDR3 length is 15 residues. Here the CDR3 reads CASSSRTGNRYEQYF. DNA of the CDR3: TGTGCCAGCAGCTCGAGGACAGGGAACCGGTACGAGCAGTACTTC.

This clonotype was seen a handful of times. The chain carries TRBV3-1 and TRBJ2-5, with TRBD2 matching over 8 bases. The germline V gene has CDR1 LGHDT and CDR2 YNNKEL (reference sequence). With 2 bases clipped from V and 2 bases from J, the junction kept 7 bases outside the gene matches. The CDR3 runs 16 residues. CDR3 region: CASSQTGTRGQETQYF. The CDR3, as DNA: TGTGCCAGCAGCCAAACCGGGACTAGGGGGCAAGAGACCCAGTACTTC.

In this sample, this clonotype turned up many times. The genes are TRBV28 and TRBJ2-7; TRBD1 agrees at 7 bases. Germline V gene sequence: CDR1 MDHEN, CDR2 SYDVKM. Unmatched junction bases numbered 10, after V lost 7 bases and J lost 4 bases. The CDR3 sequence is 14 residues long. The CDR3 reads CASKPGQLPYEQYF. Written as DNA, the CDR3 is TGTGCCAGCAAACCGGGACAGCTTCCATACGAGCAGTACTTC.

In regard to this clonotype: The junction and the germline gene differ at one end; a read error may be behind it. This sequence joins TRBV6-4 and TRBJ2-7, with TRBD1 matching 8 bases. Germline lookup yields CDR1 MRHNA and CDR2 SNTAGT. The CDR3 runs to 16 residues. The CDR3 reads CAGSDTTRTGMGEQYF. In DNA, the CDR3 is TGTGCCGGCAGTGACACAACACGGACAGGGATGGGGGAGCAGTACTTC.

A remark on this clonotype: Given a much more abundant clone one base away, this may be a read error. The DNA for the CDR3 is TGTGCCACCAGCAGAGGATGGGGGCAGGCTGAAGCTTTCTTT. Its translation: CATSRGWGQAEAFF. The chain employs TRBV15 and TRBJ1-1, with TRBD1 as a possible D gene (6 bases). This CDR3 comprises 14 residues. In germline, CDR1 is LNHNV, CDR2 YYDKDF (reference sequence). V lost 1 base to trimming and J lost 6 bases, with 12 bases between them.

The CDR3 DNA sequence: TGTGCCAGCACCTCGACAGGAGAGACCTCCTACGAGCAGTACTTC. The encoded protein is CASTSTGETSYEQYF. The J gene is TRBJ2-7, the V gene TRBV27; D possibly corresponds to TRBD1 (6 bases). This CDR3 has 15 residues. V dropped 7 bases and J dropped 0 bases, with 16 bases sitting between them. Germline loops: CDR1 MNHEY, CDR2 SMNVEV (reference sequence).

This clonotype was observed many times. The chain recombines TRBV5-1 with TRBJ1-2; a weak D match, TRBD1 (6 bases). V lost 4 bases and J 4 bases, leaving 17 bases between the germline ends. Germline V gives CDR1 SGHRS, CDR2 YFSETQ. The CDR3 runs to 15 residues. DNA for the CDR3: TGCGCCAGCAGCCCAACGGACAGCGCTTTCTATGGCTACACCTTC. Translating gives CASSPTDSAFYGYTF.

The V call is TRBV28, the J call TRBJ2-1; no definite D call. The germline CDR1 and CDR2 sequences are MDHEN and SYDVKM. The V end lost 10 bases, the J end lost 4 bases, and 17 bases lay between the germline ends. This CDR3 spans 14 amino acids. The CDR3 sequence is CAIAPSGGYNEQFF. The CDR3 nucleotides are TGTGCCATCGCCCCCTCCGGTGGGTACAATGAGCAGTTCTTC.

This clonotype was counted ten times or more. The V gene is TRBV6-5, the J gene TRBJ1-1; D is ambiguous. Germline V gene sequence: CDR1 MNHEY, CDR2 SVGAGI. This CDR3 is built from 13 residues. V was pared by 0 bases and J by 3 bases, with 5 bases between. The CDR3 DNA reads TGTGCCAGCAGTTACTCCCGAGACACTGAAGCTTTCTTT. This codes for CASSYSRDTEAFF.

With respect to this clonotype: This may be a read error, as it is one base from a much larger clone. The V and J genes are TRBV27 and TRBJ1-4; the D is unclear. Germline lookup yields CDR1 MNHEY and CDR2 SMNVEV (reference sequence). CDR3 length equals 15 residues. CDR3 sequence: CASSLYRGGNGKLFF. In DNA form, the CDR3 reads TGTGCCAGCAGTTTATATCGGGGAGGGAATGGAAAACTGTTTTTT.

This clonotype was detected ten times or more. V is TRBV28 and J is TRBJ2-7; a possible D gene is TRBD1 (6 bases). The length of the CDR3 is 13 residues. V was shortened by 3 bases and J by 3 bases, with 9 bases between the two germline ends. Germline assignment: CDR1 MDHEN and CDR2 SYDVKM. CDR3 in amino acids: CASSFQGIYEQYF. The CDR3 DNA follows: TGTGCCAGCAGTTTTCAGGGGATCTACGAGCAGTACTTC.